These 26 T cell receptor beta chains originate from one sample sequenced in a study of spatial heterogeneity in lung cancer. The time point was: sample taken at primary tumor resection. Whole RNA was taken from tumor, nontumor lung or frozen PBMC; it was then sequenced unsorted. TCRdb reprocessed the 5' RACE reads via MiXCR and lists one record per CDR3 protein. The sample has tens of thousands of distinct CDR3 sequences; roughly 8% are singletons. Sequencing was performed on PBMCs, taken at surgery. The origin of the receptors is a female donor with early-stage non-small cell lung cancer.

V usage is TRBV27 and J usage is TRBJ2-3; TRBD2 aligns across 8 bases. V lost 10 bases to trimming and J lost 3 bases; unmatched junction nucleotides: 12. In germline, CDR1 is MNHEY, CDR2 SMNVEV (reference sequence). The CDR3 sequence is 15 residues long. CDR3 bases: TGTGCCAACAGGCGAGCGGGAGTTTTAACAGATACGCAGTATTTT. Encoded protein: CANRRAGVLTDTQYF.

J is TRBJ2-7 and V is TRBV6-6; maybe TRBD1 (5 bases). From germline, CDR1 is MNHNY and CDR2 SVGAGI (reference sequence). CDR3 length: 12 residues. Between the trimmed V and J ends, which lost 4 bases and 5 bases, there was a span of 9 bases. The chain's CDR3 is CASSLGQNEQYF. The CDR3 coding sequence is TGTGCCAGCAGTTTGGGGCAGAACGAGCAGTACTTC.

In its sample, this clonotype was seen many times. CDR3 bases: TGTGCCAGCAGCTTGAGCGTCCCCTACAATGAGCAGTTCTTC. It encodes CASSLSVPYNEQFF. The J gene is TRBJ2-1, the V gene TRBV11-3; D gene unclear. Trimming left V 3 bases short and J 2 bases short, with 8 bases between. Germline loops: CDR1 SGHNT, CDR2 YENEEA. The CDR3 length is 14 residues. The complete variable domain, with remaining parts taken from reference TRBV11-3 and TRBJ2-1, reads EAGVVQSPRYKIIEKKQPVAFWCNPISGHNTLYWYLQNLGQGPELLIRYENEEAVDDSQLPKDRFSAERLKGVDSTLKIQPAELGDSAVYLCASSLSVPYNEQFFGPGTRLTVL.

This clonotype appeared many times. The V and J genes are TRBV12-5 and TRBJ2-2; D could derive from TRBD1 or TRBD2 (5 bases each). The CDR3 runs to 15 residues. The germline CDR1 and CDR2 sequences are LGHNT and FRNRAP. V lost 2 bases and J lost 6, with 13 bases in between. The CDR3 DNA is TGTGCTAGTGGTTTGATCCTCGGGGCGGCCGGGGAGCTGTTTTTT. Its translation: CASGLILGAAGELFF.

The sample holds many counts of this clonotype. V gene TRBV29-1 combines with J gene TRBJ2-1; D might be TRBD2 (5 bases). CDR1 SQVTM and CDR2 ANQGSEA come from the germline V gene. Trimming removed 5 bases from V and 7 bases from J, with 9 bases in between. This CDR3 contains 11 residues. CDR3 in amino acids: CSVLVANEQFF. The CDR3 bases are TGCAGCGTTTTAGTAGCGAATGAGCAGTTCTTC.

V and J are TRBV7-6 and TRBJ1-2; D perhaps matches TRBD1 (5 bases). The CDR3 runs to 13 residues. V was trimmed by 5 bases and J by 4 bases, leaving 11 bases between them. From germline, CDR1 is SGHVS and CDR2 FNYEAQ. The CDR3 here is CASSQGDGYGYTF. CDR3 sequence (DNA): TGTGCCAGCAGCCAGGGCGACGGCTATGGCTACACCTTC.

The chain recombines TRBV18 with TRBJ2-1, with D possibly being TRBD1 (5 bases). This CDR3 region has 13 residues. Trimming shortened V by 0 bases and J by 10 bases, and 10 bases separated the two germline ends. CDR1 and CDR2 (germline): KGHSH, LQKENI. The CDR3 here is CASSPPTVLEQFF. The CDR3 region has the DNA TGTGCCAGCTCACCACCGACAGTCCTCGAGCAGTTCTTC.

The CDR3 reads CASSFPTSGDSNEQFF. CDR3 bases: TGTGCCAGCAGTTTTCCGACTAGCGGGGATTCCAATGAGCAGTTCTTC. V gene TRBV6-6 combines with J gene TRBJ2-1; 11 bases match TRBD2. The germline V gene encodes CDR1 MNHNY and CDR2 SVGAGI (reference sequence). J lost 6 bases, V lost 4 bases, and 8 bases had no gene match. CDR3 size: 16 residues.

The J gene is TRBJ2-5, the V gene TRBV28; the D gene is possibly TRBD2 (6 bases). Trimming took off 4 bases at V and 1 base at J, with 13 bases between the two ends. The CDR3 is 15 amino acids. Germline CDR1 MDHEN, CDR2 SYDVKM. The CDR3 DNA reads TGTGCCAGCAGTTCGATGTGGGGAGGCCAAGAGACCCAGTACTTC. It specifies CASSSMWGGQETQYF.

Ten or more counts support this clonotype. DNA for the CDR3: TGCAGTGCTTATACCGGAGGGCTGGGGACGCAGTATTTT. It specifies CSAYTGGLGTQYF. V gene TRBV20-1 combines with J gene TRBJ2-3; perhaps TRBD2 as D (6 bases). There are 13 residues in the CDR3. Trimming stripped 5 bases from V and 9 bases from J, with 18 bases between. Germline CDR1 DFQATT, CDR2 SNEGSKA (reference sequence).

The CDR3 nucleotides read TGCAGCGTTTATCAGGGCCTGAACACTGAAGCTTTCTTT. Translated: CSVYQGLNTEAFF. This chain connects TRBV29-1 to TRBJ1-1, with D perhaps TRBD1 (5 bases). Germline V gene sequence: CDR1 SQVTM, CDR2 ANQGSEA. This CDR3 comprises 13 residues. Trimming left V 5 bases short and J 0 bases short, with 10 bases between.

The chain employs TRBV29-1 and TRBJ1-2, with D perhaps matching TRBD1 (6 bases). This CDR3 spans 16 amino acids. The V gene's germline CDR1 is SQVTM and CDR2 ANQGSEA. Between the trimmed V and J ends, which lost 6 bases and 8 bases, there was a span of 28 bases. The CDR3 DNA reads as TGCAGCGTCCTGACCGGGACAACGGCCGTGGCGAAAGGCTACACCTTC. This encodes CSVLTGTTAVAKGYTF.

The CDR3 coding sequence is TGTGCCAGCAGCGAACCGGGACAGGGGAAGGGGACTGAAGCTTTCTTT. It is translated as CASSEPGQGKGTEAFF. This chain uses TRBV5-6 with TRBJ1-1; 10 bases match TRBD1. V trimming: 4 bases; J trimming: 5 bases; junction bases outside the gene matches: 11. CDR3 length equals 16 residues. The V gene's germline CDR1 is SGHDT and CDR2 YYEEEE.

This clonotype showed up many times. The chain recombines TRBV7-8 with TRBJ1-5; 7 bases map to TRBD1. J was trimmed by 2 bases and V by 0 bases; bases with no gene match: 7. CDR3 length: 17 residues. Per germline, CDR1 SGHVS and CDR2 FQNEAQ. The CDR3 DNA follows: TGTGCCAGCAGCTTAGCGAGGGGGCCTCGGGGCAATCAGCCCCAGCATTTT. This translates into CASSLARGPRGNQPQHF.

This clonotype ranks as medium-sized. This sequence joins TRBV21-1 and TRBJ2-5; TRBD2, as called in the table, went unchecked against the DNA. TRBV21-1 is reported as a pseudogene. The CDR3 has 16 residues. Here the CDR3 reads CASSKGPTGRQETQYF. CDR3 bases: TGTGCCAGCAGCAAAGGGCCGACGGGGAGACAAGAGACCCAGTACTTC.

A few counts support this clonotype. The chain couples TRBV7-2 to TRBJ2-5; no clear D gene. Germline V gives CDR1 SGHTA, CDR2 FQGNSA. With 0 bases removed from V and 2 bases from J, the gap between germline ends came to 7 bases. CDR3 length equals 14 residues. CDR3 DNA sequence: TGTGCCAGCAGCTTAGCGGACCAACAAGAGACCCAGTACTTC. It specifies CASSLADQQETQYF.

This clonotype was seen repeatedly, ten times or more. CDR3 nucleotides: TGTGCCAGCAACCCTAGCAATCAGCCCCAGCATTTT. Its translation: CASNPSNQPQHF. This chain joins TRBV2 and TRBJ1-5; no clear D. Trimming took off 7 bases at V and 0 bases at J, with 4 bases between the two ends. The CDR3 loop spans 12 amino acids. Germline V gene lookup returns CDR1 SNHLY and CDR2 FYNNEI. The whole variable domain, remainder taken from reference TRBV2 and TRBJ1-5, is EPEVTQTPSHQVTQMGQEVILRCVPISNHLYFYWYRQILGQKVEFLVSFYNNEISEKSEIFDDQFSVERPDGSNFTLKIRSTKLEDSAMYFCASNPSNQPQHFGDGTRLSIL.

CDR3 sequence: CASATSEAFF. CDR3 in DNA: TGTGCCAGCGCGACGTCTGAAGCTTTCTTT. The J gene is TRBJ1-1, the V gene TRBV28; no clear D. V lost 8 bases to trimming and J lost 6 bases, with 7 bases between them. The CDR3 is 10 residues long. From germline, CDR1 is MDHEN and CDR2 SYDVKM.

This clonotype was seen a handful of times. This chain uses TRBV4-1 with TRBJ1-4; maybe TRBD1 (5 bases). The CDR3 is 14 residues long. Per germline, CDR1 MGHRA and CDR2 YSYEKL. With 8 bases removed from V and 7 bases from J, the gap between germline ends came to 17 bases. CDR3 DNA sequence: TGCGCCAGCGGTGGGGGAATCGTCCTTGAAAAACTGTTTTTT. Amino acids: CASGGGIVLEKLFF.

This CDR3 is CASSPVDRLNTEAFF. CDR3 DNA sequence: TGTGCCAGCAGCCCTGTGGACAGGCTGAACACTGAAGCTTTCTTT. The gene calls are TRBV7-9 and TRBJ1-1; 7 bases align to TRBD1. CDR3 length: 15 amino acids. The germline gives CDR1 SEHNR, CDR2 FQNEAQ (reference sequence). V was pared by 5 bases and J by 0 bases, with 6 bases of the junction left unmatched.

The chain joins TRBV5-1 to TRBJ1-4; 7 bases fit TRBD1. Germline CDR1 is SGHRS and CDR2 is YFSETQ. Unmatched junction bases numbered 7, after V lost 1 base and J lost 7 bases. CDR3 length: 15 residues. CDR3 DNA sequence: TGCGCCAGCAGCTTGATGGCACAGGGGCCTGAAAAACTGTTTTTT. The encoded protein is CASSLMAQGPEKLFF.

The CDR3 is CASGTVQGGSEKLFF. As DNA, the CDR3 is TGTGCCAGCGGGACGGTCCAGGGCGGAAGTGAAAAACTGTTTTTT. The gene calls are TRBV2 and TRBJ1-4; perhaps TRBD1 as D (5 bases). Germline V gives CDR1 SNHLY, CDR2 FYNNEI. CDR3 size: 15 residues. V dropped 8 bases and J dropped 7 bases, with 20 bases sitting between them.

This clonotype was seen only a few times. The V and J genes are TRBV2 and TRBJ1-1; no clear D. This CDR3 region has 14 residues. V lost 7 bases and J lost 1, with 13 bases in between. CDR1 is SNHLY, CDR2 FYNNEI, per germline. This chain's CDR3 is CASTPRKTNTEAFF. In nucleotides, the CDR3 is TGTGCCAGCACCCCAAGAAAAACGAACACTGAAGCTTTCTTT.

In its sample, this clonotype was seen a few times. The chain combines TRBV18 with TRBJ1-5; 11 bases match TRBD1. Germline loops: CDR1 KGHSH, CDR2 LQKENI. After removal of 3 bases from V and 3 bases from J, the junction contained 10 bases not matched to a gene. CDR3 length: 18 amino acids. DNA of the CDR3: TGTGCCAGCTCACCCTTTGGACCAGGACAGGGGGCCAATCAGCCCCAGCATTTT. Protein: CASSPFGPGQGANQPQHF.

This clonotype was found a few times. The rearrangement joins TRBV28 to TRBJ1-5; D gene uncertain. V gave up 8 bases and J gave up 0 bases, with 23 bases separating them. Looked up from germline, CDR1 is MDHEN and CDR2 is SYDVKM. The CDR3 totals 18 residues. The CDR3 DNA is TGTGCCAGCTCCTTCACGGGCACTAACTACTATAGCAATCAGCCCCAGCATTTT. Its protein is CASSFTGTNYYSNQPQHF.

At least ten counts were recorded for this clonotype. The genes are TRBV9 and TRBJ2-3; D tentatively reads TRBD1 or TRBD2 (5 bases each). CDR1 SGDLS and CDR2 YYNGEE come from the germline V gene. There are 16 residues in the CDR3. Trimming shortened V by 3 bases and J by 4 bases, and 18 bases separated the two germline ends. CDR3 in DNA: TGTGCCAGCAGCGCTCGCACGGTTTTGGGGGCAGATACGCAGTATTTT. Its protein product is CASSARTVLGADTQYF.